Below are 14 T cell receptor beta chains sequenced from a single sample in a study of blood T cell repertoires in COVID-19. Generated by immunoSEQ multiplex PCR, the TCRdb table keeps only in-frame clones and is missing some. The table includes approximately 200,000 clones, roughly nine tenths detected once. Material for sequencing was peripheral blood. The receptors shown here come from a woman aged 45-60 years with acute or convalescent COVID-19.

The genes are TRBV19 and TRBJ2-1, with TRBD2 identical over 8 bases. Per germline, CDR1 LNHDA and CDR2 SQIVND (reference sequence). The CDR3 covers 13 residues. Trimming at V came to 4 bases and at J to 9 bases, leaving 5 bases not matched to a gene. The CDR3 DNA reads as TGTGCCAGTAGTAACACGGGAGGGGGTGAGCAGTTCTTC. Protein: CASSNTGGGEQFF.

The chain links TRBV28 to TRBJ1-2; no firm D call. Between the trimmed V and J ends, which lost 3 bases and 4 bases, there was a span of 9 bases. The V gene's germline CDR1 is MDHEN and CDR2 SYDVKM. CDR3 length: 13 amino acids. CDR3 residues: CASSLEESYGYTF. As DNA, the CDR3 is TGTGCCAGCAGTTTGGAGGAGAGCTATGGCTACACCTTC.

This chain uses TRBV19 with TRBJ1-3; D not resolved. This CDR3 is 15 amino acids long. Trimming took 5 bases from V and 2 from J, leaving 13 bases between them. Germline V gene data show CDR1 as LNHDA and CDR2 as SQIVND (reference sequence). The CDR3 reads CASSPRLETGNTIYF. Written as DNA, the CDR3 is TGTGCCAGTAGTCCGCGGTTAGAGACTGGAAACACCATATATTTT.

This clone was recorded only once. V is TRBV2 and J is TRBJ1-1, with TRBD1 matching over 8 bases. This CDR3 has 14 amino acids. Unmatched junction bases numbered 7, after V lost 6 bases and J lost 4 bases. The germline V gene has CDR1 SNHLY and CDR2 FYNNEI. Here the CDR3 DNA reads TGTGCCAGCAGCGAGACAGGGGTGGGCACTGAAGCTTTCTTT. It translates to CASSETGVGTEAFF.

The rearrangement links TRBV24-1 to TRBJ2-3; 7 bases line up with TRBD2. The germline CDR1 and CDR2 sequences are KGHDR and SFDVKD. The CDR3 contains 16 residues. The J segment lost 4 bases and the V segment lost 3 bases, leaving 9 bases of the junction unmatched. The CDR3 region has the DNA TGTGCCACCAGTGATGCGGAGCGGGGAGGCCCAGATACGCAGTATTTT. Translating gives CATSDAERGGPDTQYF.

With regard to this clone: The sample carries other DNA sequences with the same CDR3. The chain has TRBV6-5 and TRBJ1-5; the match to TRBD1 covers 9 bases. CDR3 length: 15 residues. V was clipped by 4 bases and J by 2 bases; unmatched bases: 3. Germline-derived CDR1 and CDR2 are MNHEY and SVGAGI. Written as DNA, the CDR3 is TGTGCCAGCAGTTCGGGACAGGGTGGCAATCAGCCCCAGCATTTT. Translated, it gives CASSSGQGGNQPQHF.

The chain is built from TRBV23-1 and TRBJ1-3; D remains ambiguous. TRBV23-1 is classed as an ORF, of uncertain function. The V and J ends lost 3 bases and 4 bases respectively, with 16 bases between them. This CDR3 has 16 residues. CDR3 amino acids: CASSHRCYKTGNTIYF. The DNA for the CDR3 is TGCGCCAGCAGTCACCGTTGCTATAAGACAGGAAACACCATATATTTT.

V gene TRBV6-5 combines with J gene TRBJ2-2, with D perhaps TRBD2 (6 bases). The CDR3 covers 15 residues. CDR1 and CDR2 from the germline V gene are MNHEY and SVGAGI. Trimming cost V 4 bases and J 5 bases, with 14 bases left between them. CDR3 in amino acids: CASSSSAGPTGELFF. CDR3 DNA: TGTGCCAGCAGTTCAAGCGCGGGGCCGACCGGGGAGCTGTTTTTT.

The V and J genes are TRBV25-1 and TRBJ2-5; 11 bases match TRBD2. V lost 3 bases to trimming and J lost 0 bases; unmatched junction nucleotides: 0. The CDR3 length is 15 residues. Germline values: CDR1 MGHDK, CDR2 SYGVNS. CDR3 sequence: CASSETSGNQETQYF. Written as DNA, the CDR3 is TGTGCCAGCAGTGAGACTAGCGGGAACCAAGAGACCCAGTACTTC.

The chain is built from TRBV25-1 and TRBJ1-3; D possibly corresponds to TRBD1 (5 bases). V was trimmed by 3 bases and J by 1 base, leaving 7 bases between them. CDR1 and CDR2 (germline): MGHDK, SYGVNS. The CDR3 spans 14 residues. The DNA of the CDR3 is TGTGCCAGCAGTGAGGGGGGTTCTGGAAACACCATATATTTT. This encodes CASSEGGSGNTIYF. Combining the CDR3 with reference TRBV25-1 and TRBJ1-3 gives the whole variable domain EADIYQTPRYLVIGTGKKITLECSQTMGHDKMYWYQQDPGMELHLIHYSYGVNSTEKGDLSSESTVSRIRTEHFPLTLESARPSHTSQYLCASSEGGSGNTIYFGEGSWLTVV.

This clone was seen just once. The V call is TRBV5-1, the J call TRBJ2-5, with 7 bases matching TRBD2. The CDR3 contains 17 residues. Trimming removed 0 bases from V and 1 base from J; junction bases left unmatched: 9. The germline V gene encodes CDR1 SGHRS and CDR2 YFSETQ. The CDR3 here is CASSLGRGGRPQETQYF. The CDR3 nucleotides read TGCGCCAGCAGCTTGGGACGGGGCGGGAGACCCCAAGAGACCCAGTACTTC.

This sequence joins TRBV7-2 and TRBJ1-4; D unclear. The CDR3 is made up of 15 amino acids. Between the trimmed V and J ends, which lost 3 bases and 0 bases, there was a span of 8 bases. Germline CDR1 SGHTA, CDR2 FQGNSA. The CDR3 here is CASSFQISTNEKLFF. In DNA form, the CDR3 reads TGTGCCAGCAGCTTCCAGATATCAACTAATGAAAAACTGTTTTTT. The variable domain in full, with the rest retrieved from reference TRBV7-2 and TRBJ1-4, is GAGVSQSPSNKVTEKGKDVELRCDPISGHTALYWYRQSLGQGLEFLIYFQGNSAPDKSGLPSDRFSAERTGGSVSTLTIQRTQQEDSAVYLCASSFQISTNEKLFFGSGTQLSVL.

The CDR3 DNA reads as TGCGCCAGCAGCGGGACAGTTAACTATGGCTACACCTTC. Translated: CASSGTVNYGYTF. This chain joins TRBV5-1 and TRBJ1-2, with 7 positions matching TRBD1. There are 13 residues in the CDR3. Germline values: CDR1 SGHRS, CDR2 YFSETQ. V was clipped by 4 bases and J by 1 base; unmatched bases: 1.

The chain carries TRBV7-3 and TRBJ2-5; 9 positions match TRBD2. Unmatched junction bases numbered 8, after V lost 5 bases and J lost 10 bases. Germline CDR1 reads SGHTA; CDR2 reads FQGTGA. This CDR3 has 13 amino acids. This chain's CDR3 is CASSRGGGADQYF. As DNA, the CDR3 is TGTGCCAGCAGCCGTGGCGGGGGGGCCGACCAGTACTTC.